This TCR beta chain was captured by sequencing in a study of cytomegalovirus exposure and HLA in healthy donors. Germline-derived CDR1 and CDR2 are SGHRS and YFSETQ. Trimming removed 3 bases from V and 2 bases from J; junction bases left unmatched: 10. The CDR3 totals 17 residues. The PCR contained 60 Vbeta and 13 Jbeta primers. Per the original data handling: A later analysis tallied some 84 million unique TCR beta chains, some 10 million of them shared. Measured with immunoSEQ multiplex PCR; TCRdb has only the in-frame clones, and not every one. From that table come the V and J calls and clone size; the DNA was used to work out D and trimming. This table has some 150,000 clones, roughly 81% appearing once.

The sample comprised PBMCs. The J gene is TRBJ2-3, the V gene TRBV5-1, with 9 nucleotides matching TRBD2. The receptor comes from a woman between 18 and 30 years old in good health and CMV-seropositive. The DNA of the CDR3 is TGCGCCAGCAGCTCCTATCTAAGCGGGGGGACCACAGATACGCAGTATTTT. It is translated as CASSSYLSGGTTDTQYF.